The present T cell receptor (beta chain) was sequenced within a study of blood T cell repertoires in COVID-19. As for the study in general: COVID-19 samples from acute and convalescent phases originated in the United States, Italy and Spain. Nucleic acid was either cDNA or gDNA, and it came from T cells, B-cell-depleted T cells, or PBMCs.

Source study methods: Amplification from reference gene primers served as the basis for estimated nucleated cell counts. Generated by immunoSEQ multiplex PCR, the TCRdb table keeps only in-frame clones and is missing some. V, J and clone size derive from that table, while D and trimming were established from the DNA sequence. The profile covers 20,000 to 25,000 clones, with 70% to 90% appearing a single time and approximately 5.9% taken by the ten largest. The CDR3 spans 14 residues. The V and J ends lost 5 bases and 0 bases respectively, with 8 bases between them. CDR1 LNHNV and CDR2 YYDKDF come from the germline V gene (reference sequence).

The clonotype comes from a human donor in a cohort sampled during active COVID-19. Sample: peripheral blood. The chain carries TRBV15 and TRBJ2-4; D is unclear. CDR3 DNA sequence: TGTGCCACCAGCCGAATCGGAGCCAAAAACATTCAGTACTTC. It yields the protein CATSRIGAKNIQYF.